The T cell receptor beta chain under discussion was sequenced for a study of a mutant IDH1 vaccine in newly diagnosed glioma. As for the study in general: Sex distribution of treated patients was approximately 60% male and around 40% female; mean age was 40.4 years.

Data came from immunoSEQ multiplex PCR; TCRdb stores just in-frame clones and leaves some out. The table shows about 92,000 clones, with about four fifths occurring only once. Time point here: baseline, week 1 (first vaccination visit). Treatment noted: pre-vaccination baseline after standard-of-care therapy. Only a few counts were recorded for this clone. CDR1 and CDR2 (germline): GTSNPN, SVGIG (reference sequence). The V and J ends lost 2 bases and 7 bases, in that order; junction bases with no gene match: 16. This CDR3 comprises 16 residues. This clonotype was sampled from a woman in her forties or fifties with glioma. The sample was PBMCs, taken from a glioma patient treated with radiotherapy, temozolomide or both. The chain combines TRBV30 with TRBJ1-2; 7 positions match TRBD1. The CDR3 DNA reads TGTGCCTGGAGTCCGGAGACAGGGAGACGGTCTGGTGGCTACACCTTC. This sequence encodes CAWSPETGRRSGGYTF.